By proportion, the clone carrying this TCR beta chain is medium-sized (0.01 to 0.1%). In the original workflow: Estimation of nucleated cell counts was performed using reference gene primer amplification. Generated by immunoSEQ multiplex PCR, the TCRdb table keeps only in-frame clones and is missing some. V and J calls and clone size come straight from that table; D and trimming were deduced from the DNA. This sample has a few hundred thousand clones, with 82% found just once. This record belongs to a study of blood T cell repertoires in COVID-19. Study background: The study drew acute and convalescent COVID-19 samples from the United States, Italy and Spain. Nucleic acid was either cDNA or gDNA, and it came from T cells, B-cell-depleted T cells, or PBMCs.

The sequence was obtained from a woman aged 18-29 years with acute or convalescent COVID-19. The sequencing input was peripheral blood.

The CDR3 bases are TGTGCCAGTAGTATGTTCGGCAGAGGGAATTACGAGCAGTACTTC. It is translated as CASSMFGRGNYEQYF. The V and J genes are TRBV19 and TRBJ2-7, with D maybe TRBD2 (5 bases). V lost 3 bases and J lost 4, with 16 bases in between. The CDR3 totals 15 residues. The V gene's germline CDR1 is LNHDA and CDR2 SQIVND (reference sequence). The full variable domain, its missing parts supplied by reference TRBV19 and TRBJ2-7, is DGGITQSPKYLFRKEGQNVTLSCEQNLNHDAMYWYRQDPGQGLRLIYYSQIVNDFQKGDIAEGYSVSREKKESFPLTVTSAQKNPTAFYLCASSMFGRGNYEQYFGPGTRLTVT.